The clone carrying this T cell receptor beta chain was observed a single time. In the authors' methods: Amplification from reference gene primers served as the basis for estimated nucleated cell counts. Profiling relied on immunoSEQ multiplex PCR, and the TCRdb table lists in-frame clones only, not all of them. Clonal size and the V and J genes are those of that table, whereas D and trimming came from the DNA. The sample shows 200,000 to 250,000 clones, 88% of them seen only once. This entry belongs to a study of blood T cell repertoires in COVID-19. The CDR3 is 15 amino acids. Germline V gives CDR1 SGHRS, CDR2 YFSETQ. V was cut by 2 bases and J by 0 bases, with 8 bases left in between.

Sample: PBMCs or T cells enriched from blood (not recorded which). The rearrangement joins TRBV5-1 to TRBJ2-2; maybe TRBD2 (5 bases). This clonotype originated in a woman aged 45-65 years with acute COVID-19. CDR3 coding DNA: TGCGCCAGCAGCTTTGAGCGGCCGAACACCGGGGAGCTGTTTTTT. It yields the protein CASSFERPNTGELFF.